What follows are 15 T cell receptor beta chains derived from one specimen sequenced in a study of blood T cell repertoires in COVID-19. The data were produced by immunoSEQ multiplex PCR, yet TCRdb's version contains in-frame clones alone and is incomplete. The data show approximately 300,000 clones, around nine tenths seen once. The sequenced sample was PBMCs or T cells enriched from blood (not recorded which). These receptors all come from a man in his sixties who had recovered from COVID-19.

The J gene is TRBJ2-5, the V gene TRBV7-8; 10 positions agree with TRBD2. The germline V gene encodes CDR1 SGHVS and CDR2 FQNEAQ. CDR3 length: 16 amino acids. J was trimmed by 5 bases and V by 4 bases; bases with no gene match: 10. Written as DNA, the CDR3 is TGTGCCAGCAGCTCAGCGGGGGGGCCACTAGAGGAGACCCAGTACTTC. This encodes CASSSAGGPLEETQYF.

This clone was seen a handful of times. This chain connects TRBV30 to TRBJ1-3, with 8 bases aligning to TRBD1. With 5 bases clipped from V and 3 bases from J, the junction kept 9 bases outside the gene matches. Germline V gene lookup returns CDR1 GTSNPN and CDR2 SVGIG (reference sequence). The length of the CDR3 is 15 residues. CDR3 bases: TGTGCCTGGGCCTCGGGACAGGCCTTTGGAAACACCATATATTTT. Translation gives CAWASGQAFGNTIYF.

The rearrangement links TRBV4-3 to TRBJ2-1; TRBD2 agrees at 13 bases. CDR1 and CDR2 from the germline V gene are LGHNA and YSLEER. J gave up 8 bases and V 0 bases, and 4 bases lay outside the gene matches. This CDR3 comprises 16 residues. The CDR3 DNA is TGCGCCAGCAGCCAAGAACTAGCGGGGGGGATGGATGAGCAGTTCTTC. Translation: CASSQELAGGMDEQFF.

The rearrangement uses TRBV2 and TRBJ1-1, with D possibly matching TRBD1 (5 bases). The CDR3 is made up of 13 amino acids. The germline V and J ends were trimmed by 6 bases and 10 bases, with 18 bases remaining between them. The V gene's germline CDR1 is SNHLY and CDR2 FYNNEI. The CDR3, as DNA: TGTGCCAGCAGAGCCGAGACAGCCCGAGGAGCTTTCTTT. Amino acids: CASRAETARGAFF.

The V and J genes are TRBV6-5 and TRBJ1-4; no clear D gene. Trimming took 5 bases from V and 4 from J, leaving 14 bases between them. The germline V gene has CDR1 MNHEY and CDR2 SVGAGI. The CDR3 loop spans 15 amino acids. In nucleotides, the CDR3 is TGTGCCAGCAGTACCCGAACCTACGGTAATGAAAAACTGTTTTTT. It yields the protein CASSTRTYGNEKLFF.

This chain uses TRBV6-1 with TRBJ2-7; TRBD1 matches at 9 bases. Germline loops: CDR1 MNHNS, CDR2 SASEGT. The V and J ends lost 2 bases and 1 base, in that order; junction bases with no gene match: 6. The CDR3 has 16 residues. DNA for the CDR3: TGTGCCAGCAGTGAATGGGACAGGGAGCCTTCCTACGAGCAGTACTTC. Its translation: CASSEWDREPSYEQYF.

The chain uses TRBV27 and TRBJ1-1; TRBD1 aligns across 8 bases. The length of the CDR3 is 17 residues. V dropped 5 bases and J dropped 0; count of bases not matched to a gene: 11. CDR1 is MNHEY, CDR2 SMNVEV, per germline (reference sequence). In DNA form, the CDR3 reads TGTGCCAGCAGTCCGGACAGGGCCCGGCGGGTGAACACTGAAGCTTTCTTT. It codes for CASSPDRARRVNTEAFF.

This clone was detected ten times or more. The chain has TRBV6-5 and TRBJ2-1, with 9 bases fitting TRBD1. The CDR3 spans 14 residues. The germline V gene encodes CDR1 MNHEY and CDR2 SVGAGI. Trimming at V came to 5 bases and at J to 7 bases, leaving 6 bases not matched to a gene. The CDR3 reads CASSPRDRVNEQFF. The DNA of the CDR3 is TGTGCCAGCAGTCCCCGGGACAGGGTGAATGAGCAGTTCTTC.

The CDR3 spells CASRPQVTRNNSPLHF. CDR3 in DNA: TGTGCCAGCAGGCCCCAGGTTACCCGAAATAATTCACCCCTCCACTTT. The chain uses TRBV7-2 and TRBJ1-6; no definite D call. CDR1 is SGHTA and CDR2 is FQGNSA in the germline V gene. This CDR3 is 16 amino acids long. The V end lost 6 bases, the J end lost 5 bases, and 17 bases lay between the germline ends.

Only a few counts were recorded for this clone. The chain has TRBV7-9 and TRBJ2-5, with D perhaps matching TRBD1 (6 bases). Germline V gene data show CDR1 as SEHNR and CDR2 as FQNEAQ (reference sequence). The CDR3 loop spans 14 amino acids. Trimming took off 1 base at V and 7 bases at J, with 13 bases between the two ends. The CDR3 region is CASSLEGHHGTQYF. Written as DNA, the CDR3 is TGTGCCAGCAGCTTAGAGGGACACCATGGGACCCAGTACTTC.

J is TRBJ2-1 and V is TRBV5-1, with D hard to call. The V end was cut by 0 bases, the J end by 4 bases, with 23 bases between. The CDR3 runs 19 residues. The V gene's germline CDR1 is SGHRS and CDR2 YFSETQ. In DNA, the CDR3 is TGCGCCAGCAGCTTGGGCCCCTTCGGCGGTTCCCTACTTTACAATGAGCAGTTCTTC. This codes for CASSLGPFGGSLLYNEQFF.

This clone was seen a single time. This sequence joins TRBV7-2 and TRBJ1-4; possibly TRBD1 for D (5 bases). Looked up from germline, CDR1 is SGHTA and CDR2 is FQGNSA. Trimming cost V 0 bases and J 8 bases, with 13 bases left between them. There are 15 residues in the CDR3. The CDR3, as DNA: TGTGCCAGCAGCTTAGCCCCCAGGGCGGGGGAAAAACTGTTTTTT. This encodes CASSLAPRAGEKLFF.

CDR3: CASAPTGAGRSPLHF. DNA of the CDR3: TGTGCCAGTGCCCCGACAGGGGCCGGTCGTTCCCCCCTCCACTTT. The chain couples TRBV19 to TRBJ1-6; 8 positions match TRBD1. CDR3 size: 15 residues. Germline loops: CDR1 LNHDA, CDR2 SQIVND (reference sequence). V shed 8 bases and J 13 bases; nucleotides not matched to a gene: 16. The variable domain in full, completed from reference TRBV19 and TRBJ1-6, reads DGGITQSPKYLFRKEGQNVTLSCEQNLNHDAMYWYRQDPGQGLRLIYYSQIVNDFQKGDIAEGYSVSREKKESFPLTVTSAQKNPTAFYLCASAPTGAGRSPLHFGNGTRLTVT.

This clone was seen just once. The rearrangement joins TRBV6-5 to TRBJ1-2; 7 bases agree with TRBD1. This CDR3 is built from 13 residues. Trimming at V came to 6 bases and at J to 5 bases, leaving 6 bases not matched to a gene. Germline values: CDR1 MNHEY, CDR2 SVGAGI. The CDR3 DNA reads as TGTGCCAGCAGCCAAGGGACAGCTTATGGCTACACCTTC. Its protein product is CASSQGTAYGYTF.

The genes are TRBV5-5 and TRBJ2-7; 10 nucleotides agree with TRBD2. The V gene's germline CDR1 is SGHKS and CDR2 YYEKEE (reference sequence). V shed 4 bases, J shed 4 bases, and the junction held 2 bases outside the gene matches. This CDR3 region has 13 residues. The DNA of the CDR3 is TGTGCCAGCAGCCGGACTAGCGGTTACGAGCAGTACTTC. Translated: CASSRTSGYEQYF.